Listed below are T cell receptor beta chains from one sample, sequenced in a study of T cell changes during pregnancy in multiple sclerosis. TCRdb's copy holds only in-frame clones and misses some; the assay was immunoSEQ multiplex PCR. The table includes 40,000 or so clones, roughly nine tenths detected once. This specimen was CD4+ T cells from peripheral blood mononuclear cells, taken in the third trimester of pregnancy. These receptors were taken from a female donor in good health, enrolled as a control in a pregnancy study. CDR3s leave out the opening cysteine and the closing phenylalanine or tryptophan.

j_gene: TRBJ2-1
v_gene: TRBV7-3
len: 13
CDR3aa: ASSLTRETYNEQF

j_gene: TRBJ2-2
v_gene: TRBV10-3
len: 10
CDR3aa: AIGTGSGELF

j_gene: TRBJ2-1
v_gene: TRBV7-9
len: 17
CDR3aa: ASSPAWGQRSTGYNEQF

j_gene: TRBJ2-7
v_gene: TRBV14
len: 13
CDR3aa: ASSPHPGSSYEQY

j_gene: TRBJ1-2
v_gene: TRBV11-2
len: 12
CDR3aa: ASSLGQGGDDYT

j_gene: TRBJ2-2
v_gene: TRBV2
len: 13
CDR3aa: ASGGVGRNTGELF

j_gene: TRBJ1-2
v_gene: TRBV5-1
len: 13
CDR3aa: ASSLELDRPEGYT

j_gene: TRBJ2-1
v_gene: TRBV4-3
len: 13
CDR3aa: ASSQEYWRDYEQF

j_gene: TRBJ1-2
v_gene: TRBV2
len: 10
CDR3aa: ASSPAGYGYT

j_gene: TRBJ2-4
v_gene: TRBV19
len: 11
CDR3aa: ASSIFPRHLQY

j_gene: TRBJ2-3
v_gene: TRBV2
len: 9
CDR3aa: ASRYPDTQY

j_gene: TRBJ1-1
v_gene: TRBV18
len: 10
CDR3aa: ASSETAGIAF

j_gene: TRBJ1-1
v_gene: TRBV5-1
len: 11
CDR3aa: ASTPGTNTEAF

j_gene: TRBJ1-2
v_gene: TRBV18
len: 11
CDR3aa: ASSPRQNYGYT

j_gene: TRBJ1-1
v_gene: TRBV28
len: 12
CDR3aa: ASRDRQGKTEAF

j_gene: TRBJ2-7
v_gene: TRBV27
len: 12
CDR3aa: ASSRPGVPYEQY

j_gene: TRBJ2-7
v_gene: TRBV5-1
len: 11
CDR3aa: ASSLGTFYEQY

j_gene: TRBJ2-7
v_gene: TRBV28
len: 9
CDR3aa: ASTQFYEQY

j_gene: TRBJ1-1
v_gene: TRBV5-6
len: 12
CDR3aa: ASSFNRALTEAF

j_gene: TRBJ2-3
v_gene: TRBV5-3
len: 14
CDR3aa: ARSLVPTSGRVAQY

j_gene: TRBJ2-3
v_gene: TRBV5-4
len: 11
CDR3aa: ASKRPGGDTQY

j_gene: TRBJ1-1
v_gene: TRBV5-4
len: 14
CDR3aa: ASRSTGLAPSTEAF

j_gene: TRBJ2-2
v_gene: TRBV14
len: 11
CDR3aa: ASSLGLAGELF

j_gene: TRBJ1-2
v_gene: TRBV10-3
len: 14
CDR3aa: AISAPTGEGNYGYT

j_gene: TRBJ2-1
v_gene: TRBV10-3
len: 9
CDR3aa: AIAGDNEQF

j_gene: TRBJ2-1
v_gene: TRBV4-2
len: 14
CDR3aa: ASSQEYTSRYNEQF

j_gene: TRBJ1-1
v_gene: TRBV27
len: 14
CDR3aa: ASSLSVGGLGTEAF

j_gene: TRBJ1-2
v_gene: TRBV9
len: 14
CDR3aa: ASSVGSQGHNYGYT

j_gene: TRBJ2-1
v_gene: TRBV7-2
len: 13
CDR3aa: ASSRWQGSYNEQF

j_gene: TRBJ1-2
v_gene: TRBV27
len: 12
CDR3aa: ASSPQGANYGYT

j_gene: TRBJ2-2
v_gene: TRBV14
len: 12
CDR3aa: ASSQVRNTGELF

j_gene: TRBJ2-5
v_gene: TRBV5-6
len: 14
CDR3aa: ASSLAGTGKAEAQY

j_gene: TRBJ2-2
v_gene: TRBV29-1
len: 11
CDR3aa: SVRASNTGELF

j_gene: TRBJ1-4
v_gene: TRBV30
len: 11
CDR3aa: AWSVRGNEKLF

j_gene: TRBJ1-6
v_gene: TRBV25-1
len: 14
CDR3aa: ASSETGSSYNSPLH

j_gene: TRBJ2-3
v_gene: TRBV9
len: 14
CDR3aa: ASSVGATWGADTQY

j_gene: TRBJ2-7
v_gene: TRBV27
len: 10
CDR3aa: ASSLQGYEQY

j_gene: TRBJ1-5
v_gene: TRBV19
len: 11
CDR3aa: ASSIREPQPQH

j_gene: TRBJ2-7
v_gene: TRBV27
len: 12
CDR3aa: ASSSLQASYEQY

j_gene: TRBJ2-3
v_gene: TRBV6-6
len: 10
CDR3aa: ASRASTDTQY

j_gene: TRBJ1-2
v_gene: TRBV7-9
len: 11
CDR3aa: ASSWQGNYGYT

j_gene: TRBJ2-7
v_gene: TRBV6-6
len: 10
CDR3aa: ASSGSSHEQY

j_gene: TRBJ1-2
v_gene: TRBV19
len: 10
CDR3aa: ASSILNYGYT

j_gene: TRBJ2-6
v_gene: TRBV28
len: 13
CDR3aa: ASSSSETGANVLT

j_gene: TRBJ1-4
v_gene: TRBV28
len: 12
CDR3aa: ASSFQGANEKLF

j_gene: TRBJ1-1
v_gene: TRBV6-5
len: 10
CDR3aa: ATRGLGTEAF

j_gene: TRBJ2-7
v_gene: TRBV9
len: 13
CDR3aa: ASSVGEREVGEQY

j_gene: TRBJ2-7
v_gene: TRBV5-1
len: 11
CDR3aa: ASSMWDRGGQY

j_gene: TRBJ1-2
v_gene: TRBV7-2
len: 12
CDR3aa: ASSLGQGVYGYT

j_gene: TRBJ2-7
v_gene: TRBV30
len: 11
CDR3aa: AWTGFSSYEQY

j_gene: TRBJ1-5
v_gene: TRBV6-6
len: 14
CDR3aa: ASSYWRLDSNQPQH

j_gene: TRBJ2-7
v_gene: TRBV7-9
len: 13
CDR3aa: ASSLGGGPSYKQY

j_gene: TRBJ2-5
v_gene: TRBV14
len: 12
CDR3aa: ASSRRTGAQTQY

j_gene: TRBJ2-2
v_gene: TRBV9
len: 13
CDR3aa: ASSRGGGGTGELF

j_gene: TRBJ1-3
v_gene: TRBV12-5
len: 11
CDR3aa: ASGLLGGNTIY

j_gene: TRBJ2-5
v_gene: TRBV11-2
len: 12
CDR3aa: ASSLARRAETQY

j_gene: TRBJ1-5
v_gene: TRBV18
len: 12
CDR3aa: ASSPTGVNQPQH